This T cell receptor beta chain was found in a study of T cell repertoires in cytomegalovirus infection. Study-wide background: Indicated by public TCR beta signatures were CMV infection and matching HLA type.

Germline CDR1 and CDR2: MNHNY and SVGAGI (reference sequence). The CDR3 covers 13 residues. V dropped 8 bases and J dropped 9 bases, with 16 bases sitting between them. General study findings and limits: Across the ex vivo response, the dominant clonotypes were HLA-C-restricted CMV-specific TCR beta clonotypes.

A note on this clonotype: Antigen specificity is unknown.

TCRdb re-called the reads through MiXCR, storing one row per CDR3 protein. The sample records about 900,000 distinct CDR3 sequences, under 40% being singletons. The TCR comes from a human donor in good health (CMV status not recorded). Some clones in this sample may be carry-over from other donors' samples. V and J are TRBV6-6 and TRBJ1-4; no clear D gene. The sample was cultured CD8+ T cells from PBMCs, taken from culture after CMV antigen stimulation. CDR3 bases: TGTGCCAGCGGCTGGACCGGGGAGCAAAAACTGTTTTTT. This gives the protein CASGWTGEQKLFF.